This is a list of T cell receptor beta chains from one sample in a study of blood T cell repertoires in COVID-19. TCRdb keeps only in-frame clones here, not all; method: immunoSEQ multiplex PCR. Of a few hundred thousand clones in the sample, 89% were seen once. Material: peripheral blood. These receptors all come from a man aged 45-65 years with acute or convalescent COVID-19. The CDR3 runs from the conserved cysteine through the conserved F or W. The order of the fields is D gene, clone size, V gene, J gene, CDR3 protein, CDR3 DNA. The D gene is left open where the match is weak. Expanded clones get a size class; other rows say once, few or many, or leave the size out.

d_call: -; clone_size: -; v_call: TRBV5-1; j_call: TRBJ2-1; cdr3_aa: CASSGSPSSYNEQFF; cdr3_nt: TGCGCCAGCAGCGGGTCCCCTAGCTCCTACAATGAGCAGTTCTTC
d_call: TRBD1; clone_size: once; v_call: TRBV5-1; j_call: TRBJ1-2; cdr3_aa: CASSAQGETGYTF; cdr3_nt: TGCGCCAGCAGCGCGCAGGGGGAGACCGGCTACACCTTC
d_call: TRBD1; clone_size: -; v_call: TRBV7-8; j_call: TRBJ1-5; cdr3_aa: CASSLEGGQGFQPQHF; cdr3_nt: TGTGCCAGCAGCTTGGAAGGAGGACAGGGATTCCAGCCCCAGCATTTT
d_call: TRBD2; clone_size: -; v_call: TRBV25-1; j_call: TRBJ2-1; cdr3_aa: CASSAFSGGVEEQFF; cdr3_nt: TGTGCCAGCAGTGCGTTTAGCGGGGGGGTGGAGGAGCAGTTCTTC
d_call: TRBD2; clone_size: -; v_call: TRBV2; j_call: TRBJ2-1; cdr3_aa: CASRTSGGAGQFF; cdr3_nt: TGTGCCAGCAGGACTAGCGGGGGGGCCGGGCAGTTCTTC
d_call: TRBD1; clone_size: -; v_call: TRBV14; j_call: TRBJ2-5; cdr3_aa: CASSQGNGQGILETQYF; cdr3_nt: TGTGCCAGCAGCCAAGGGAATGGACAGGGGATTTTGGAGACCCAGTACTTC
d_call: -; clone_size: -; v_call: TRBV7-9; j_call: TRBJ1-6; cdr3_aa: CASSLGSVSGGDSPLHF; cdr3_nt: TGTGCCAGCAGCTTAGGTTCGGTATCGGGGGGCGATTCACCCCTCCACTTT
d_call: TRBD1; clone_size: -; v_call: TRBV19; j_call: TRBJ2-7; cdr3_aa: CASRQGSGVYEQYF; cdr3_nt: TGTGCCAGCCGACAGGGCTCCGGGGTCTACGAGCAGTACTTC
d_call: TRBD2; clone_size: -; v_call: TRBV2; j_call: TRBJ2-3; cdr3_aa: CASSRDYADTQYF; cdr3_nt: TGTGCCAGCAGTAGGGACTACGCAGATACGCAGTATTTT
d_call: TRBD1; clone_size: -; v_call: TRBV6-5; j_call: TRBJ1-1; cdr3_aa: CASNRQGGGWAEAFF; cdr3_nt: TGTGCCAGCAATCGACAGGGTGGGGGTTGGGCTGAAGCTTTCTTT
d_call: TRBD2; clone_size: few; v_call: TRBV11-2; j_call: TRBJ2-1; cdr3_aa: CASSSTQAGVPQFF; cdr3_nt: TGTGCCAGCAGCTCAACCCAGGCGGGGGTTCCCCAGTTCTTC
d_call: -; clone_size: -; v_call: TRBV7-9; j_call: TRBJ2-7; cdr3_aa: CASSSGQIYEQYF; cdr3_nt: TGTGCCAGCAGCTCAGGACAGATCTACGAGCAGTACTTC
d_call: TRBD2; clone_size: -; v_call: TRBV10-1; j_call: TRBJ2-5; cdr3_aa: CASSEGLAYQETQYF; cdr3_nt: TGCGCCAGCAGTGAGGGACTAGCGTACCAAGAGACCCAGTACTTC
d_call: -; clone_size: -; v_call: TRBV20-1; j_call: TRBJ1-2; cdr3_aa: CSASLRLNYGYTF; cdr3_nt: TGCAGTGCTAGTTTACGGTTAAACTATGGCTACACCTTC
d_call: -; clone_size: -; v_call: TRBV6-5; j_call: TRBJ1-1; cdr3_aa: CASSYTFGWNTEAFF; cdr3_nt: TGTGCCAGCAGTTACACGTTCGGGTGGAACACTGAAGCTTTCTTT
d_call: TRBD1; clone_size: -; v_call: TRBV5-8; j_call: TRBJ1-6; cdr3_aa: CASSRGRTGGNSPLHF; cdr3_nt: TGTGCCAGCAGCCGCGGGCGGACAGGGGGCAATTCACCCCTCCACTTT
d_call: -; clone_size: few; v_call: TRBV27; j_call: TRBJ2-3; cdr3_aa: CASSPGTRFSTDTQYF; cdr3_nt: TGTGCCAGCAGTCCTGGGACACGGTTTAGCACAGATACGCAGTATTTT
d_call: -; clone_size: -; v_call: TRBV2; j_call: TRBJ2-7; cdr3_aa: CASTATVYEQYF; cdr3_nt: TGTGCCAGCACGGCAACAGTCTACGAGCAGTACTTC
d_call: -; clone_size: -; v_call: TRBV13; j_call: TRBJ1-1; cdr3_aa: CASSLARGGPRNTEAFF; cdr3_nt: TGTGCCAGCAGCCTAGCTAGGGGGGGGCCTAGGAACACTGAAGCTTTCTTT
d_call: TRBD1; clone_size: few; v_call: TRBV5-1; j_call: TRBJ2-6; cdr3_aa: CASSLSTGVAGANVLTF; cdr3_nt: TGCGCCAGCAGCTTGAGTACAGGGGTCGCTGGGGCCAACGTCCTGACTTTC
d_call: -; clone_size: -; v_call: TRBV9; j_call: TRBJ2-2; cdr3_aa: CASSVVGANTGELFF; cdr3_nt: TGTGCCAGCAGCGTAGTTGGAGCGAACACCGGGGAGCTGTTTTTT
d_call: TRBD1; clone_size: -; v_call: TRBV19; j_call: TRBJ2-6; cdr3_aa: CASSGQGPVWGSGANVLTF; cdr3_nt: TGTGCCAGTAGCGGACAGGGCCCCGTTTGGGGCTCTGGGGCCAACGTCCTGACTTTC
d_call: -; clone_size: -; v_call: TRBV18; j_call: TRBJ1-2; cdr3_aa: CASSEQGSQYGYTF; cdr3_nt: TGTGCCAGCTCGGAACAGGGATCGCAATATGGCTACACCTTC
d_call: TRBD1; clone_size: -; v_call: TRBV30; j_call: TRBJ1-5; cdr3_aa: CALQGAGNQPQHF; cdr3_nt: TGTGCCTTACAGGGGGCTGGCAATCAGCCCCAGCATTTT
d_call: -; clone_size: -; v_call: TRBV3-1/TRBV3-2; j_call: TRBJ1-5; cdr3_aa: CASSQVGGGNQPQHF; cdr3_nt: TGTGCCAGCAGCCAAGTGGGGGGAGGCAATCAGCCCCAGCATTTT
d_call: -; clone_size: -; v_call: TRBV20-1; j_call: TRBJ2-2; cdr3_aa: CSASFGGGLTGELFF; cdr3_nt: TGCAGTGCTAGTTTTGGCGGGGGCCTCACCGGGGAGCTGTTTTTT
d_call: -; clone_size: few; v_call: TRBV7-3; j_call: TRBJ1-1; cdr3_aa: CASSYGGWNTEAFF; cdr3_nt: TGTGCCAGCAGCTACGGGGGGTGGAACACTGAAGCTTTCTTT
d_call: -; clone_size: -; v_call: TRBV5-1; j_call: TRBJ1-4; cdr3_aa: CASSLSTGSSAKLFF; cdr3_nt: TGCGCCAGCAGCTTGAGTACGGGGTCATCGGCAAAACTGTTTTTT
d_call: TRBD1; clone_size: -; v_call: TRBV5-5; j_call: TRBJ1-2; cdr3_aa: CASSPGQGVRNPRYGYTF; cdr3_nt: TGTGCCAGCAGCCCGGGACAGGGTGTTAGAAACCCTAGGTATGGCTACACCTTC
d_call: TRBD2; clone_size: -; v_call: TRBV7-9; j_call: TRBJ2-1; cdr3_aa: CASTTGRGAYNEQFF; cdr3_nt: TGTGCCAGCACCACAGGGCGGGGGGCCTACAATGAGCAGTTCTTC
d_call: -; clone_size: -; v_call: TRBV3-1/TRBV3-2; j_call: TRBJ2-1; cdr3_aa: CASKIGGGSYNEQFF; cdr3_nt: TGTGCCAGCAAGATAGGGGGGGGCTCCTACAATGAGCAGTTCTTC
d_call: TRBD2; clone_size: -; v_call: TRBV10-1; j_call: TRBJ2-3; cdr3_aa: CASSDPGLAGSDTQYF; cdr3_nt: TGCGCCAGCAGTGATCCCGGACTAGCGGGGTCGGATACGCAGTATTTT
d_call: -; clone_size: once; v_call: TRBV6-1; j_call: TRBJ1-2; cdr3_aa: CASSEHGVYGYTF; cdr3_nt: TGTGCCAGCAGTGAACACGGGGTGTATGGCTACACCTTC
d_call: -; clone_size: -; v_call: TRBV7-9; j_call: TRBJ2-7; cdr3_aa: CASSLGTLPGEQYF; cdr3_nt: TGTGCCAGCAGCCTAGGGACTCTCCCCGGCGAGCAGTACTTC
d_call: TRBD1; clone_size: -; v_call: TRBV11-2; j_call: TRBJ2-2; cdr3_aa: CASGHRGARTGELFF; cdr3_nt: TGTGCCAGCGGCCACAGGGGGGCTCGGACCGGGGAGCTGTTTTTT
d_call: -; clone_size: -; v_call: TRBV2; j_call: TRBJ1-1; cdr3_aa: CASSEAIGRGTEAFF; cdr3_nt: TGTGCCAGCAGTGAAGCGATAGGGCGGGGGACTGAAGCTTTCTTT
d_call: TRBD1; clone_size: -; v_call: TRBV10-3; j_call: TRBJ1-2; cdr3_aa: CAISETGGEVARDGYTF; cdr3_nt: TGTGCCATCAGTGAGACAGGGGGCGAAGTGGCCCGGGATGGCTACACCTTC
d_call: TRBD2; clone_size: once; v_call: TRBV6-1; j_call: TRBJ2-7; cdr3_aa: CASSAGGLAGSFWHEQYF; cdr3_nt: TGTGCCAGCAGTGCGGGCGGGCTAGCGGGGTCCTTTTGGCACGAGCAGTACTTC
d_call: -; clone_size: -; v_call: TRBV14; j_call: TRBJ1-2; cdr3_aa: CASSLKGQGNGYTF; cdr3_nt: TGTGCCAGCAGCCTGAAGGGGCAGGGCAATGGCTACACCTTC
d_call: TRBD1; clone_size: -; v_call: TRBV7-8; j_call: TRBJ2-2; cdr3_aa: CASSLADRTNTGELFF; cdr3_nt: TGTGCCAGCAGCTTAGCGGACAGGACGAACACCGGGGAGCTGTTTTTT